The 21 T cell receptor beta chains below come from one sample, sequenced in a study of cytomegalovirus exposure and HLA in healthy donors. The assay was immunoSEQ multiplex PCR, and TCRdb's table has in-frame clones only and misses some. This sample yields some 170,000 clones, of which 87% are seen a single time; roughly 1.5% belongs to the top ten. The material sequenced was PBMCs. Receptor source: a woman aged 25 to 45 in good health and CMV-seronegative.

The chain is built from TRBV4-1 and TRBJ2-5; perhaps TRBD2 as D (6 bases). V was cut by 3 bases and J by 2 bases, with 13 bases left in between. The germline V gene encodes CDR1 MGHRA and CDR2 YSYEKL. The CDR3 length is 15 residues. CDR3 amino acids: CASSQGPSVQETQYF. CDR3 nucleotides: TGCGCCAGCAGCCAGGGCCCTAGCGTACAAGAGACCCAGTACTTC.

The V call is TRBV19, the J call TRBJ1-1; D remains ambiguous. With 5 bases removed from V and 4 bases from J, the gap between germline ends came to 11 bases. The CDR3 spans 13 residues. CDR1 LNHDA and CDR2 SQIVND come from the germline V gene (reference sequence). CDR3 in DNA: TGTGCCAGTAGTGGGCAGCAGATCACTGAAGCTTTCTTT. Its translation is CASSGQQITEAFF.

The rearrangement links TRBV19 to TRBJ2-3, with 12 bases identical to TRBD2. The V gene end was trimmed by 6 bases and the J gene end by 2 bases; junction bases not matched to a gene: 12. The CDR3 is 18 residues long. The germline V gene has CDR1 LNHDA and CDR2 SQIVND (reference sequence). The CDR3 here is CASRRGLAGGRATDTQYF. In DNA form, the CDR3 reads TGTGCCAGTAGAAGAGGTCTAGCGGGGGGGAGGGCCACAGATACGCAGTATTTT.

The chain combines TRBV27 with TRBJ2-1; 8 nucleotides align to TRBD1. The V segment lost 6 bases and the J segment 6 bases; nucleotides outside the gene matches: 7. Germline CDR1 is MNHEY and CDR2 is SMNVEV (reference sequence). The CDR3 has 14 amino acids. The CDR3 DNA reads TGTGCCAGCAGAGGACAGGGAACAACCAATGAGCAGTTCTTC. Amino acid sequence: CASRGQGTTNEQFF.

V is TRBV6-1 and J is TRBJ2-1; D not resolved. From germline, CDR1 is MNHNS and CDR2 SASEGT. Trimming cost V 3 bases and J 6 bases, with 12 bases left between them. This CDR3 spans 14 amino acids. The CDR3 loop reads CASSDTSTLNEQFF. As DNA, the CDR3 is TGTGCCAGCAGTGATACGTCTACCCTCAATGAGCAGTTCTTC.

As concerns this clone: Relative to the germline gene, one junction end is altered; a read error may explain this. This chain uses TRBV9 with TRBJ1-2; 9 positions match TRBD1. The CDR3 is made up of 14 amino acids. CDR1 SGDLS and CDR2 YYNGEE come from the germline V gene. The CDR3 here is CASSKGGQGPQRSF. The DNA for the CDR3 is TGTGCCAGCAGCAAGGGGGGACAGGGTCCCCAACGGTCCTTC.

CDR3 DNA sequence: TGTGCTAGTGGTTTTCGGTCCACTAGCTACAACGAGCAGTACTTC. Protein sequence: CASGFRSTSYNEQYF. The chain is built from TRBV12-5 and TRBJ2-7; possibly TRBD2 for D (6 bases). With 3 bases removed from V and 5 bases from J, the gap between germline ends came to 17 bases. CDR1 is LGHNT and CDR2 is FRNRAP in the germline V gene. This CDR3 comprises 15 residues.

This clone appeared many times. The CDR3 protein is CASSPSSRVGQFF. The CDR3 nucleotides read TGTGCCAGCAGCCCATCATCCAGGGTTGGGCAGTTCTTC. The chain is built from TRBV14 and TRBJ2-1, with D possibly being TRBD1 (5 bases). The germline CDR1 and CDR2 sequences are SGHDN and FVKESK. V was pared by 4 bases and J by 12 bases, with 16 bases between. This CDR3 is built from 13 residues. Based on the CDR3 plus reference TRBV14 and TRBJ2-1, the full variable domain is EAGVTQFPSHSVIEKGQTVTLRCDPISGHDNLYWYRRVMGKEIKFLLHFVKESKQDESGMPNNRFLAERTGGTYSTLKVQPAELEDSGVYFCASSPSSRVGQFFGPGTRLTVL.

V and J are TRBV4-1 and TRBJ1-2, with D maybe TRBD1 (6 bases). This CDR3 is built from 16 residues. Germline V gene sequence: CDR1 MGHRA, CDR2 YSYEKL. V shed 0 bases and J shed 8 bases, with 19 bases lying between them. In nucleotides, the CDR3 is TGCGCCAGCAGCCAAGAAGGGGGGGACACAAGTCGCGGCTACACCTTC. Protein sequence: CASSQEGGDTSRGYTF.

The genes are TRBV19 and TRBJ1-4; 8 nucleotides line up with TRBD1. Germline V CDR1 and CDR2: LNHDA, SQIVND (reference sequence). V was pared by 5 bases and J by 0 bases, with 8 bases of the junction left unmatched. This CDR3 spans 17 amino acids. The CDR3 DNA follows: TGTGCCAGTAGTGAGAGACAGGGGCGTGCAACTAATGAAAAACTGTTTTTT. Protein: CASSERQGRATNEKLFF.

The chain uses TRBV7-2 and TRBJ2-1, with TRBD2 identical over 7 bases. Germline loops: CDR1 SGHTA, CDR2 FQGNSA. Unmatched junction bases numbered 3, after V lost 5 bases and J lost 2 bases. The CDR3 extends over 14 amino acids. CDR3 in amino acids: CASSPRGTYNEQFF. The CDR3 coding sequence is TGTGCCAGCAGCCCGCGGGGGACCTACAATGAGCAGTTCTTC.

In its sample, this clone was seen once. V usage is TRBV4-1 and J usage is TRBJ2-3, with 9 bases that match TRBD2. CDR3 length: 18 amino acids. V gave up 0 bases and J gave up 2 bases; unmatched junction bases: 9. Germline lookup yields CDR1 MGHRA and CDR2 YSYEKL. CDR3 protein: CASSQDFLAGLPTDTQYF. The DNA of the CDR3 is TGCGCCAGCAGCCAAGATTTTCTAGCGGGGTTACCCACAGATACGCAGTATTTT.

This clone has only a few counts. CDR3 residues: CASSAGGQPQHF. The DNA for the CDR3 is TGTGCCAGTAGTGCAGGGGGCCAGCCCCAGCATTTT. The chain uses TRBV19 and TRBJ1-5, with 8 bases that match TRBD1. CDR1 and CDR2 (germline): LNHDA, SQIVND (reference sequence). The V segment lost 5 bases and the J segment 7 bases; nucleotides outside the gene matches: 1. This CDR3 is 12 amino acids long. Full variable domain (rest looked up from reference TRBV19 and TRBJ1-5): DGGITQSPKYLFRKEGQNVTLSCEQNLNHDAMYWYRQDPGQGLRLIYYSQIVNDFQKGDIAEGYSVSREKKESFPLTVTSAQKNPTAFYLCASSAGGQPQHFGDGTRLSIL.

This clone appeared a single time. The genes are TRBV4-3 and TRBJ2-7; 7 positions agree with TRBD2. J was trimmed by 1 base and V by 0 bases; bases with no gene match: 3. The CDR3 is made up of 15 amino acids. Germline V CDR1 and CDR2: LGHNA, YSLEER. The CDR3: CASSQERGLSYEQYF. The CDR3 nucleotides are TGCGCCAGCAGCCAAGAGAGGGGACTATCCTACGAGCAGTACTTC.

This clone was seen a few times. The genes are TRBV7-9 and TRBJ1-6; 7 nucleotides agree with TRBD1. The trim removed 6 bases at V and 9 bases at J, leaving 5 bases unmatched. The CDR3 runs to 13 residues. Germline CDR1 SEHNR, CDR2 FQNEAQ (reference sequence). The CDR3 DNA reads TGTGCCAGCAGTAGACAGGGCTCTTCACCCCTCCACTTT. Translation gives CASSRQGSSPLHF.

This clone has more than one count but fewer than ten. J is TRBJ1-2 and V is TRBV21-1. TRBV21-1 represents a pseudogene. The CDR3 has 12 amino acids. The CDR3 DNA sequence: TGTGCCAGCAGCATGAGGCCCGAGGGCTACACCTTC. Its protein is CASSMRPEGYTF.

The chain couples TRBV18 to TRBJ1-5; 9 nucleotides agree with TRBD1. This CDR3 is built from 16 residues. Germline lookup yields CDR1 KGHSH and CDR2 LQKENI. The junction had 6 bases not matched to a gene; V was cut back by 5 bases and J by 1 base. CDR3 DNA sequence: TGTGCCAGCTCATCGTCGGGACAGGGAAGCAATCAGCCCCAGCATTTT. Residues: CASSSSGQGSNQPQHF.

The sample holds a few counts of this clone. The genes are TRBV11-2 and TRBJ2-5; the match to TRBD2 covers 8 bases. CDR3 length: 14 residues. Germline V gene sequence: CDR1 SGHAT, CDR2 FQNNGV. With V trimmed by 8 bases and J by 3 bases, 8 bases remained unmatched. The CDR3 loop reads CASERLAPKETQYF. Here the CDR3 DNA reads TGTGCCAGCGAACGACTAGCGCCCAAAGAGACCCAGTACTTC.

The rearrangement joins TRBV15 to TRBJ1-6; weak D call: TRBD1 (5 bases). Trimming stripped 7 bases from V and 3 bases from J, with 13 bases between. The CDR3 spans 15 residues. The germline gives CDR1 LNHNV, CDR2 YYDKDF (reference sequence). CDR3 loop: CATKIDRIYNSPLHF. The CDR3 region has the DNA TGTGCCACCAAGATCGACAGAATCTATAATTCACCCCTCCACTTT.

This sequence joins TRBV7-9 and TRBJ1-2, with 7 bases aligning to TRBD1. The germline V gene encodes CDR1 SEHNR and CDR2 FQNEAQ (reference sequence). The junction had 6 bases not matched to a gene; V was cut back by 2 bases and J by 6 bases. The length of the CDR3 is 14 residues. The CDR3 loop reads CASSLPGGSDGYTF. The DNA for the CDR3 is TGTGCCAGCAGCTTACCAGGGGGGAGCGATGGCTACACCTTC.

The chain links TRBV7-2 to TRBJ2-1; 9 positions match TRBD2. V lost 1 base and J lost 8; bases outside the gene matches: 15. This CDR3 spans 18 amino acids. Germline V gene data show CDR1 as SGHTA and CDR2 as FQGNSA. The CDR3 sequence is CASSLVGPHQRGADEQFF. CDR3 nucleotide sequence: TGTGCCAGCAGCTTAGTAGGGCCTCACCAGCGGGGGGCGGATGAGCAGTTCTTC.